One sample yielded the 21 T cell receptor beta chains listed below, sequenced in a study of blood T cell repertoires in COVID-19. TCRdb's table, derived via immunoSEQ multiplex PCR, lists solely in-frame clones and lacks some. The sample includes approximately 120,000 clones, under 90% of them seen just once. Sequenced material: peripheral blood. The receptors here all came from a woman aged 45-59 years with acute or convalescent COVID-19.

This sequence joins TRBV10-3 and TRBJ2-7, with D unresolved. Deletions cut 6 bases from V and 4 bases from J, with 10 bases between. Germline-derived CDR1 and CDR2 are ENHRY and SYGVKD. CDR3 length: 12 amino acids. The CDR3 DNA follows: TGTGCCATCAGCCTGACACTTTACGAGCAGTACTTC. It is translated as CAISLTLYEQYF.

This clone showed up just a few times. The chain employs TRBV10-2 and TRBJ2-7; 8 bases are shared with TRBD1. This CDR3 is 14 amino acids long. The trim removed 7 bases at V and 2 bases at J, leaving 7 bases unmatched. Germline V lookup: CDR1 WSHSY, CDR2 SAAADI. In DNA, the CDR3 is TGCGCCAGCAATGGGCAGGGGGCCACCTACGAGCAGTACTTC. This translates into CASNGQGATYEQYF.

The table lists this clone with a few counts. The chain employs TRBV5-5 and TRBJ1-2, with D possibly TRBD1 on 6 matching bases. From germline, CDR1 is SGHKS and CDR2 YYEKEE (reference sequence). Deletions cut 4 bases from V and 4 bases from J, with 14 bases between. The CDR3 consists of 14 residues. In DNA form, the CDR3 reads TGTGCCAGCAGCCCGGACAGCGGCGCCTATGGCTACACCTTC. Amino acid sequence: CASSPDSGAYGYTF. Supplemented by reference TRBV5-5 and TRBJ1-2, the full variable domain reads DAGVTQSPTHLIKTRGQQVTLRCSPISGHKSVSWYQQVLGQGPQFIFQYYEKEERGRGNFPDRFSARQFPNYSSELNVNALLLGDSALYLCASSPDSGAYGYTFGSGTRLTVV.

The chain couples TRBV5-5 to TRBJ1-4, with a tentative D call TRBD1 (5 bases). Germline CDR1 is SGHKS and CDR2 is YYEKEE (reference sequence). The CDR3 covers 14 residues. Trimming shortened V by 0 bases and J by 5 bases, and 8 bases separated the two germline ends. CDR3 coding DNA: TGTGCCAGCAGCTTGGCAGGGAACAATGAAAAACTGTTTTTT. Protein product: CASSLAGNNEKLFF.

J is TRBJ2-3 and V is TRBV5-1; tentatively, D is TRBD2 (5 bases). The V gene's germline CDR1 is SGHRS and CDR2 YFSETQ. The CDR3 spans 16 residues. V shed 0 bases and J shed 5 bases, with 16 bases lying between them. The CDR3 DNA reads TGCGCCAGCAGCTTGGTCGGAGTGGGAGTAGAAGATACGCAGTATTTT. This encodes CASSLVGVGVEDTQYF.

J is TRBJ2-7 and V is TRBV27; 8 nucleotides match TRBD2. The ends lost 8 bases at V and 5 bases at J; junction bases unmatched: 11. The germline V gene has CDR1 MNHEY and CDR2 SMNVEV (reference sequence). The CDR3 length is 14 residues. The CDR3: CASRPASGHHEQYF. Here the CDR3 DNA reads TGTGCCAGCCGTCCGGCTAGCGGGCACCACGAGCAGTACTTC.

The rearrangement links TRBV7-2 to TRBJ2-1, with 7 bases fitting TRBD2. The V segment lost 5 bases and the J segment 3 bases; nucleotides outside the gene matches: 4. The CDR3 spans 14 residues. Germline lookup yields CDR1 SGHTA and CDR2 FQGNSA. The CDR3 here is CASSTSVDYNEQFF. CDR3 bases: TGTGCCAGCAGCACTAGCGTCGACTACAATGAGCAGTTCTTC.

The genes are TRBV5-6 and TRBJ1-2, with D possibly being TRBD1 (5 bases). There are 14 residues in the CDR3. The V gene lost 2 bases and the J gene lost 4 bases, with 12 bases spanning the gap. Per the germline V gene, CDR1 is SGHDT and CDR2 is YYEEEE. This chain's CDR3 is CASSLRRAIYGYTF. As DNA, the CDR3 is TGTGCCAGCAGCTTACGCAGGGCCATCTATGGCTACACCTTC.

V is TRBV24-1 and J is TRBJ2-3, with 7 bases that match TRBD2. Germline CDR1 is KGHDR and CDR2 is SFDVKD. V shed 5 bases, J shed 1 base, and the junction held 11 bases outside the gene matches. This CDR3 comprises 17 residues. The DNA for the CDR3 is TGTGCCACCAGTGGCGCCTTTGCAGCGGGGCGCACAGATACGCAGTATTTT. Translating gives CATSGAFAAGRTDTQYF.

V gene TRBV2 combines with J gene TRBJ1-2, with 7 bases matching TRBD1. Germline CDR1 SNHLY, CDR2 FYNNEI. With V trimmed by 7 bases and J by 3 bases, 8 bases remained unmatched. This CDR3 is built from 14 residues. The CDR3 bases are TGTGCCAGCAATACTCCGGGACAGTACTATGGCTACACCTTC. This gives the protein CASNTPGQYYGYTF.

The chain employs TRBV4-2 and TRBJ1-1, with a possible D match to TRBD1 (5 bases). The germline V gene has CDR1 LGHNA and CDR2 YNFKEQ. There are 14 residues in the CDR3. V was pared by 8 bases and J by 1 base, with 14 bases between. The CDR3 loop reads CASRSGLPNTEAFF. CDR3 bases: TGTGCCAGCCGTTCAGGGCTCCCGAACACTGAAGCTTTCTTT.

The rearrangement joins TRBV7-2 to TRBJ1-5; TRBD1 agrees at 9 bases. Germline V gene sequence: CDR1 SGHTA, CDR2 FQGNSA. Trimming at V came to 5 bases and at J to 9 bases, leaving 11 bases not matched to a gene. CDR3 length: 15 residues. Here the CDR3 reads CASSTGGAGNGPQHF. DNA of the CDR3: TGTGCCAGCAGCACAGGGGGCGCTGGGAATGGGCCCCAGCATTTT.

Only one count was recorded for this clone. This chain links TRBV5-6 with TRBJ1-1; D possibly corresponds to TRBD1 (5 bases). CDR1 and CDR2 (germline): SGHDT, YYEEEE. The CDR3 loop spans 15 amino acids. The ends were cut back, 4 bases at V and 0 bases at J, with 13 bases in the middle. The CDR3 spells CASSPNRRLNTEAFF. DNA of the CDR3: TGTGCCAGCAGCCCCAACAGGAGACTGAACACTGAAGCTTTCTTT.

V gene TRBV19 combines with J gene TRBJ1-1; D is undetermined. This CDR3 is 14 amino acids long. Germline CDR1 and CDR2: LNHDA and SQIVND (reference sequence). V shed 5 bases and J shed 1 base, with 11 bases lying between them. The CDR3 sequence: CASSARWSNTEAFF. CDR3 bases: TGTGCCAGTAGTGCACGGTGGTCGAACACTGAAGCTTTCTTT. The whole variable domain, filled in from reference TRBV19 and TRBJ1-1, reads DGGITQSPKYLFRKEGQNVTLSCEQNLNHDAMYWYRQDPGQGLRLIYYSQIVNDFQKGDIAEGYSVSREKKESFPLTVTSAQKNPTAFYLCASSARWSNTEAFFGQGTRLTVV.

The chain joins TRBV27 to TRBJ2-2; TRBD1 matches at 8 bases. V was clipped by 6 bases and J by 7 bases; unmatched bases: 10. This CDR3 is built from 15 residues. Germline CDR1 reads MNHEY; CDR2 reads SMNVEV (reference sequence). The CDR3 DNA is TGTGCCAGCAGCTCGGGACAGGTGGTCATCGGGGAGCTGTTTTTT. This encodes CASSSGQVVIGELFF.

This clone was observed a single time. The chain joins TRBV7-2 to TRBJ2-1, with a tentative D call TRBD1 (5 bases). Between the trimmed V and J ends, which lost 6 bases and 3 bases, there was a span of 15 bases. In germline, CDR1 is SGHTA, CDR2 FQGNSA. This CDR3 is 15 amino acids long. In DNA, the CDR3 is TGTGCCAGCAGACAGACAGCGACGGACTACAATGAGCAGTTCTTC. It specifies CASRQTATDYNEQFF.

There are a few counts of this clone. The rearrangement uses TRBV4-2 and TRBJ2-3, with TRBD2 matching 10 bases. Germline assignment: CDR1 LGHNA and CDR2 YNFKEQ. The J segment lost 2 bases and the V segment lost 2 bases, leaving 10 bases of the junction unmatched. The CDR3 is 18 amino acids. DNA for the CDR3: TGTGCCAGCAGCCAAAGGGGAATAGCGGGGGGCAACACAGATACGCAGTATTTT. As protein: CASSQRGIAGGNTDTQYF.

The chain has TRBV3-1 (or the pseudogene TRBV3-2) and TRBJ2-7, with 7 bases that match TRBD1. The CDR3 contains 15 residues. The ends lost 1 base at V and 2 bases at J; junction bases unmatched: 5. Germline V CDR1 and CDR2: LGHDT, YNNKEL (reference sequence). CDR3 in amino acids: CASSQGQGGPYEQYF. In DNA form, the CDR3 reads TGTGCCAGCAGCCAAGGACAAGGGGGCCCCTACGAGCAGTACTTC.

This chain's CDR3 is CASHRNTNTGELFF. In nucleotides, the CDR3 is TGTGCCAGCCACAGGAACACGAACACCGGGGAGCTGTTTTTT. The rearrangement uses TRBV7-2 and TRBJ2-2; possibly TRBD1 for D (5 bases). There are 14 residues in the CDR3. V was trimmed by 8 bases and J by 0 bases, leaving 10 bases between them. In germline, CDR1 is SGHTA, CDR2 FQGNSA.

This chain's CDR3 is CASKFRESNQPQHF. In DNA form, the CDR3 reads TGTGCCAGTAAATTTAGGGAGAGCAATCAGCCCCAGCATTTT. The J gene is TRBJ1-5, the V gene TRBV19; D uncertain. CDR1 and CDR2 from the germline V gene are LNHDA and SQIVND (reference sequence). The CDR3 runs to 14 residues. Trimming cost V 7 bases and J 1 base, with 11 bases left between them.

V and J are TRBV7-2 and TRBJ2-7; perhaps TRBD2 as D (5 bases). Germline-derived CDR1 and CDR2 are SGHTA and FQGNSA. Deletions cut 7 bases from V and 3 bases from J, with 16 bases between. The CDR3 covers 14 residues. This CDR3 is CASTLKTSFYEQYF. CDR3 nucleotides: TGTGCCAGCACCCTAAAAACTAGTTTCTACGAGCAGTACTTC.